These 22 T cell receptor beta chains came from one sample sequenced in a study of blood T cells in healthy people across ages. Primers used in a second PCR of about 6 to 11 cycles were a sample-barcoded 5' primer and a J-beta primer mix. TCRdb reprocessed the 5' RACE reads with MiXCR, giving one entry per CDR3 protein. This sample has 630,000 or so distinct CDR3 sequences, with approximately 29% found just once. Sample: blood. The receptors were sampled from a woman older than 75 in good health.

V gene TRBV12-3 or TRBV12-4 combines with J gene TRBJ2-2, with 8 bases identical to TRBD1. J was trimmed by 0 bases and V by 6 bases; bases with no gene match: 6. The CDR3 has 16 amino acids. Written as DNA, the CDR3 is TGTGCCAGCAGCAGACAGGGGCACCCGAACACCGGGGAGCTGTTTTTT. It codes for CASSRQGHPNTGELFF.

This clonotype was counted many times. The chain uses TRBV5-1 and TRBJ2-1, with 8 bases lining up with TRBD1. This CDR3 is built from 12 residues. Germline loops: CDR1 SGHRS, CDR2 YFSETQ. Germline trimming cut 5 bases from V and 8 bases from J; bases unmatched to any gene: 3. DNA of the CDR3: TGCGCCAGCAGTCTGACAGGGGATGAGCAGTTCTTC. Its translation: CASSLTGDEQFF.

The rearrangement joins TRBV20-1 to TRBJ2-3; 13 bases align to TRBD2. The V segment lost 4 bases and the J segment 2 bases; nucleotides outside the gene matches: 9. This CDR3 is 17 amino acids long. Germline CDR1 reads DFQATT; CDR2 reads SNEGSKA (reference sequence). CDR3 coding DNA: TGCAGTGCTAAACTCCGGACTAGCGGGGGTTTCACAGATACGCAGTATTTT. Translation: CSAKLRTSGGFTDTQYF.

The chain uses TRBV28 and TRBJ1-1; D is ambiguous. Germline V gives CDR1 MDHEN, CDR2 SYDVKM. There are 15 residues in the CDR3. Trimming left V 5 bases short and J 4 bases short, with 17 bases between. CDR3 DNA sequence: TGTGCCAGCAGTGGGAATGGGCGCTGGATCACTGAAGCTTTCTTT. It translates to CASSGNGRWITEAFF.

For this clonotype: It may be a read error: a sequence one base away is much more abundant. The rearrangement uses TRBV7-2 and TRBJ2-1; 7 bases are shared with TRBD1. The J call may not be correct, given that the DNA end is closer to TRBJ2-7. The CDR3 consists of 16 residues. CDR1 and CDR2 (germline): SGHTA, FQGNSA. This chain's CDR3 is CASSLLLGQIGNEQYF. The CDR3 nucleotides read TGTGCCAGCAGCTTATTGTTGGGACAGATAGGCAATGAGCAGTACTTC.

Many counts were recorded for this clonotype. V is TRBV9 and J is TRBJ2-5; no clear D. Trimming removed 4 bases at V and 4 bases at J, with 17 bases between. The CDR3 covers 15 residues. Per the germline V gene, CDR1 is SGDLS and CDR2 is YYNGEE. The CDR3 loop is CASSPWLGQRETQYF. For the CDR3, the DNA is TGTGCCAGCAGCCCGTGGTTAGGGCAAAGAGAGACCCAGTACTTC. The full variable domain, its missing parts supplied by reference TRBV9 and TRBJ2-5, is DSGVTQTPKHLITATGQRVTLRCSPRSGDLSVYWYQQSLDQGLQFLIQYYNGEERAKGNILERFSAQQFPDLHSELNLSSLELGDSALYFCASSPWLGQRETQYFGPGTRLLVL.

This clonotype has at least ten counts. This chain joins TRBV5-5 and TRBJ2-1, with D possibly being TRBD2 (7 bases). Trimming took 4 bases from V and 3 from J, leaving 17 bases between them. The germline CDR1 and CDR2 sequences are SGHKS and YYEKEE (reference sequence). This CDR3 has 16 residues. The chain's CDR3 is CASSTQTGGGYNEQFF. DNA for the CDR3: TGTGCCAGCAGCACCCAGACGGGGGGCGGCTACAATGAGCAGTTCTTC.

This clonotype was counted between two and nine times. The V gene is TRBV6-2 or TRBV6-3, the J gene TRBJ1-2; TRBD1 is a possible D gene (6 bases). Germline assignment: CDR1 MNHEY and CDR2 SVGEGT. This CDR3 spans 11 amino acids. Trimming shortened V by 7 bases and J by 8 bases, and 11 bases separated the two germline ends. The CDR3 region is CASTQGRGYTF. The CDR3 coding sequence is TGTGCCAGCACCCAGGGGCGGGGCTACACCTTC.

This clonotype was detected a few times. This could be a read error, since a much larger clone is one nucleotide away. The chain joins TRBV6-2 or TRBV6-3 to TRBJ1-2; tentatively, D is TRBD1 (6 bases). Germline V gene sequence: CDR1 MNHEY, CDR2 SVGEGT. This CDR3 comprises 13 residues. Trimming left V 4 bases short and J 3 bases short, with 9 bases between. CDR3 nucleotide sequence: TGTGCCAGCAGTTGGGGGGGCGACTATGGCTACACCTTC. It codes for CASSWGGDYGYTF.

The CDR3 loop is CASSQDGGGGVYNEQFF. The CDR3 bases are TGCGCCAGCAGCCAAGATGGGGGCGGGGGGGTCTACAATGAGCAGTTCTTC. The J gene is TRBJ2-1, the V gene TRBV4-1, with 9 nucleotides matching TRBD2. Germline trimming cut 0 bases from V and 3 bases from J; bases unmatched to any gene: 6. Germline V lookup: CDR1 MGHRA, CDR2 YSYEKL. This CDR3 has 17 residues.

A word on this clonotype: This may be a read error, as it is one base from a much larger clone. The chain has TRBV20-1 and TRBJ2-7; perhaps D is TRBD1 or TRBD2 (5 bases each). Trimming stripped 3 bases from V and 7 bases from J, with 19 bases between. Germline V gene sequence: CDR1 DFQATT, CDR2 SNEGSKA (reference sequence). The CDR3 length is 14 residues. The CDR3 is CSARSQRFGHEQYF. CDR3 bases: TGCAGTGCTAGGTCGCAGCGGTTTGGACATGAGCAGTACTTC.

The table lists this clonotype with many counts. The chain uses TRBV30 and TRBJ2-1; TRBD1 matches at 10 bases. This CDR3 comprises 14 residues. V was pared by 4 bases and J by 6 bases, with 6 bases of the junction left unmatched. The germline V gene encodes CDR1 GTSNPN and CDR2 SVGIG (reference sequence). The CDR3 sequence: CAWITGTGVNEQFF. The CDR3 DNA reads as TGTGCCTGGATTACGGGGACAGGGGTCAATGAGCAGTTCTTC.

V is TRBV13 and J is TRBJ2-2; D call uncertain. The CDR3 is made up of 13 amino acids. Germline CDR1 PRHDT, CDR2 FYEKMQ (reference sequence). V lost 2 bases and J 6 bases, leaving 7 bases between the germline ends. The CDR3 DNA reads TGTGCCAGCAGCTTAAAGGGCGCCGGGGAGCTGTTTTTT. Amino acid sequence: CASSLKGAGELFF.

This clonotype was observed many times. The chain uses TRBV20-1 and TRBJ2-1; 7 bases are a match to TRBD1. V shed 4 bases, J shed 12 bases, and the junction held 9 bases outside the gene matches. CDR1 and CDR2 from the germline V gene are DFQATT and SNEGSKA (reference sequence). The length of the CDR3 is 12 residues. This CDR3 reads CSATRQGRGQFF. The CDR3 bases are TGCAGTGCTACCCGACAGGGAAGGGGGCAGTTCTTC.

The chain joins TRBV5-1 to TRBJ2-4; unclear D gene. The J call may be wrong; the DNA end is better matched by TRBJ2-7. CDR3 length: 13 residues. Germline V gene sequence: CDR1 SGHRS, CDR2 YFSETQ. The CDR3 sequence is CASSFLLLDEQYF. DNA of the CDR3: TGCGCCAGCAGCTTTCTGCTTCTGGACGAGCAGTACTTC.

This sequence joins TRBV7-2 and TRBJ1-4; 7 bases agree with TRBD1. Germline-derived CDR1 and CDR2 are SGHTA and FQGNSA. Trimming took 1 base from V and 7 from J; bases not matched to a gene: 6. The CDR3 consists of 15 residues. CDR3 DNA sequence: TGTGCCAGCAGCTTAGACTACAGGGGTTGTGAAAAACTGTTTTTT. Its protein is CASSLDYRGCEKLFF.

This clonotype was recorded at least ten times. The chain employs TRBV5-1 and TRBJ1-2; 11 bases are shared with TRBD1. CDR1 and CDR2 from the germline V gene are SGHRS and YFSETQ. Germline trimming cut 0 bases from V and 7 bases from J; bases unmatched to any gene: 2. The CDR3 loop spans 14 amino acids. This CDR3 reads CASSLGTGGSGYTF. The CDR3 nucleotides are TGCGCCAGCAGCTTGGGGACAGGGGGCTCTGGCTACACCTTC.

In its sample, this clonotype was seen many times. CDR3 sequence: CASSDLQRGLDTQYF. The CDR3 DNA sequence: TGCGCCAGCAGCGACCTCCAGCGGGGCCTAGATACGCAGTATTTT. J is TRBJ2-3 and V is TRBV5-1; 7 positions agree with TRBD2. The germline V gene encodes CDR1 SGHRS and CDR2 YFSETQ. The CDR3 sequence is 15 residues long. The junction had 10 bases not matched to a gene; V was cut back by 4 bases and J by 5 bases.

The gene calls are TRBV30 and TRBJ1-2, with D hard to call. The CDR3 length is 12 residues. CDR1 and CDR2 from the germline V gene are GTSNPN and SVGIG (reference sequence). Trimming removed 4 bases from V and 7 bases from J, with 13 bases in between. This CDR3 is CAWTHPGVGYTF. The CDR3 region has the DNA TGTGCCTGGACCCACCCCGGGGTTGGCTACACCTTC. Drawing the rest from reference TRBV30 and TRBJ1-2, the complete variable domain is SQTIHQWPATLVQPVGSPLSLECTVEGTSNPNLYWYRQAAGRGLQLLFYSVGIGQISSEVPQNLSASRPQDRQFILSSKKLLLSDSGFYLCAWTHPGVGYTFGSGTRLTVV.

This clonotype was detected ten times or more. V usage is TRBV12-3 or TRBV12-4 and J usage is TRBJ2-5; D possibly matches TRBD1 or TRBD2 (6 bases each). The CDR3 contains 13 residues. The germline V and J ends were trimmed by 6 bases and 5 bases, with 13 bases remaining between them. CDR3 protein: CASSLGGMETQYF. In nucleotides, the CDR3 is TGTGCCAGCAGCCTGGGGGGCATGGAGACCCAGTACTTC.

This clonotype was observed many times. CDR3 coding DNA: TGCGCCAGCAGCCAAGTTCTAGCGACAGGGACGAACACCGGGGAGCTGTTTTTT. As protein: CASSQVLATGTNTGELFF. This rearrangement joins TRBV4-1 to TRBJ2-2; D possibly corresponds to TRBD1 (7 bases). The V gene's germline CDR1 is MGHRA and CDR2 YSYEKL. Trimming pared 1 base from V and 0 bases from J, leaving 15 bases between. The CDR3 sequence is 18 residues long.

This clonotype was recorded at least ten times. The genes are TRBV28 and TRBJ1-5; no reliable D call. The length of the CDR3 is 16 residues. Trimming stripped 6 bases from V and 1 base from J, with 16 bases between. The V gene's germline CDR1 is MDHEN and CDR2 SYDVKM. The CDR3 sequence is CASSLRSLGSNQPQHF. DNA of the CDR3: TGTGCCAGCAGCTTAAGGTCCCTCGGAAGCAATCAGCCCCAGCATTTT.